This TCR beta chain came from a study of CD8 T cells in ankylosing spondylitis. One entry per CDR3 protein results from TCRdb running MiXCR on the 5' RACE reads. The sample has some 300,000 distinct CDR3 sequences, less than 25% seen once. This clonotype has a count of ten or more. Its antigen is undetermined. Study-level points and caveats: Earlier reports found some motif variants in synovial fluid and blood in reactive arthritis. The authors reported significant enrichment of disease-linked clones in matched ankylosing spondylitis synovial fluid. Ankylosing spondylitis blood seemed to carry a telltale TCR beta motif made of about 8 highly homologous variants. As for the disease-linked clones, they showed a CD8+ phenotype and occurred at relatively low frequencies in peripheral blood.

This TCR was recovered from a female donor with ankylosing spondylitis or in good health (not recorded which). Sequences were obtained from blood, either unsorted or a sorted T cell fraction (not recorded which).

The CDR3 region is CASSLAGVGLEQYF. CDR3 DNA: TGTGCCAGCAGTTTAGCGGGAGTAGGGCTCGAGCAGTACTTC. V and J are TRBV28 and TRBJ2-7, with 7 bases that match TRBD2. The CDR3 has 14 amino acids. V shed 2 bases and J 6 bases; nucleotides not matched to a gene: 7. Germline V gene lookup returns CDR1 MDHEN and CDR2 SYDVKM.